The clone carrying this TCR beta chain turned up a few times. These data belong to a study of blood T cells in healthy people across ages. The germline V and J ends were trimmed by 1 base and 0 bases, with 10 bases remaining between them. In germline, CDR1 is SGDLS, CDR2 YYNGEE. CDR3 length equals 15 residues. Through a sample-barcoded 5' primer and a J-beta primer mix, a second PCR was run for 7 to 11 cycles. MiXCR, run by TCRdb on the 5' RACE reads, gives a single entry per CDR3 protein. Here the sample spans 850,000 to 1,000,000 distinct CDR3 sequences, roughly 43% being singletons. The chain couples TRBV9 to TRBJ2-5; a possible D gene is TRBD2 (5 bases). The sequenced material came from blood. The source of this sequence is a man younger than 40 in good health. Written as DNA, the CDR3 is TGTGCCAGCAGCGTATTTAGCGCCGACCAAGAGACCCAGTACTTC. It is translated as CASSVFSADQETQYF.